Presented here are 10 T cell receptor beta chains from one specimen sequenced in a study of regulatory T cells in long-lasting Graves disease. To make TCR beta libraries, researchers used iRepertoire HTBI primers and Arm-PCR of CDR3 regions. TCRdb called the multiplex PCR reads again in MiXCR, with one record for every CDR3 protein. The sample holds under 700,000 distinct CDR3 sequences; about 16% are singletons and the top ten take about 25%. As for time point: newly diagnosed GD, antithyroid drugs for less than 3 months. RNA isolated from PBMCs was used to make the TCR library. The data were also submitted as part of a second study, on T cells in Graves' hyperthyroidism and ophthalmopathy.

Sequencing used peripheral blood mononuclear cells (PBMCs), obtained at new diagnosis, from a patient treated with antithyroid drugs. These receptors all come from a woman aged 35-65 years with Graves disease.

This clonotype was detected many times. CDR3 bases: TGTGCCAGCAGCTTAGATCTAACTCCGGCGAACACTGAAGCTTTCTTT. Translating gives CASSLDLTPANTEAFF. The V and J genes are TRBV11-2 and TRBJ1-1; D gene ambiguous. The CDR3 consists of 16 residues. Germline V CDR1 and CDR2: SGHAT, FQNNGV. Deletions cut 0 bases from V and 1 base from J, with 12 bases between.

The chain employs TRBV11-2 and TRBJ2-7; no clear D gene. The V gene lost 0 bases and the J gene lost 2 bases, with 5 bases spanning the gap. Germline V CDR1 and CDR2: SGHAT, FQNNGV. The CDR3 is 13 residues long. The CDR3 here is CASSLEYPYEQYF. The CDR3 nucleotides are TGTGCCAGCAGCTTAGAGTACCCCTACGAGCAGTACTTC.

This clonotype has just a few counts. For the CDR3, the DNA is TGTGCCTGGAACCCCTACACCGGGACCCGGGAGGGCTACACCTTC. It codes for CAWNPYTGTREGYTF. This chain uses TRBV30 with TRBJ1-2; weak D call: TRBD1 (5 bases). The CDR3 is made up of 15 amino acids. Germline assignment: CDR1 GTSNPN and CDR2 SVGIG (reference sequence). Deletions cut 4 bases from V and 8 bases from J, with 23 bases between.

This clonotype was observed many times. Written as DNA, the CDR3 is TGTGCCAGCAGTCCCCGCGGGGGGGCGTACACCATATATTTT. Translation: CASSPRGGAYTIYF. The chain is built from TRBV28 and TRBJ1-3, with D possibly TRBD1 on 6 matching bases. The V gene's germline CDR1 is MDHEN and CDR2 SYDVKM. V was clipped by 5 bases and J by 8 bases, with 16 bases between them. This CDR3 has 14 residues.

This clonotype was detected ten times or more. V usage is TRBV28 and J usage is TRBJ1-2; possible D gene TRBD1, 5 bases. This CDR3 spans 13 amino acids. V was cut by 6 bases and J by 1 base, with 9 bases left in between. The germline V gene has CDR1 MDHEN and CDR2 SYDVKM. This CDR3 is CASRQRGNYGYTF. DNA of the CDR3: TGTGCCAGCAGACAGAGGGGTAACTATGGCTACACCTTC.

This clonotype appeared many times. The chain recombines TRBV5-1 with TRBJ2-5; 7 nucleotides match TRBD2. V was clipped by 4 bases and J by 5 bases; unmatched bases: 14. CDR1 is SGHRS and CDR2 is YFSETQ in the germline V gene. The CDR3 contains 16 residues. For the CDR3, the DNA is TGCGCCAGCAGCCTCATAGGGACTCCGCGGGGGGAGACCCAGTACTTC. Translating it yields CASSLIGTPRGETQYF.

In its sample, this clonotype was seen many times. The CDR3: CASSSTAAGEQYF. In nucleotides, the CDR3 is TGTGCCAGCAGTTCGACAGCAGCAGGCGAGCAGTACTTC. The chain is built from TRBV2 and TRBJ2-7; D might be TRBD1 (5 bases). CDR1 and CDR2 from the germline V gene are SNHLY and FYNNEI. Trimming stripped 5 bases from V and 6 bases from J, with 14 bases between. This CDR3 spans 13 amino acids.

Here the CDR3 DNA reads TGTGCCAGCAGTTACATCAGGGGCAGGTCAGATACGCAGTATTTT. This gives the protein CASSYIRGRSDTQYF. V and J are TRBV6-5 and TRBJ2-3; a possible D gene is TRBD1 (6 bases). This CDR3 spans 15 amino acids. Germline CDR1 reads MNHEY; CDR2 reads SVGAGI. V shed 2 bases and J shed 4 bases, with 13 bases lying between them.

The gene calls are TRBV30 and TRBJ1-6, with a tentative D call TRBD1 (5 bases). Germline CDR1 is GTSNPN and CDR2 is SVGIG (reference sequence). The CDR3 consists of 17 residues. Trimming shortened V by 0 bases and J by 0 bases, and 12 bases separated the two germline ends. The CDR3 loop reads CAWSVAGQSSYNSPLHF. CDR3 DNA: TGTGCCTGGAGTGTTGCAGGGCAGAGCTCCTATAATTCACCCCTCCACTTT.

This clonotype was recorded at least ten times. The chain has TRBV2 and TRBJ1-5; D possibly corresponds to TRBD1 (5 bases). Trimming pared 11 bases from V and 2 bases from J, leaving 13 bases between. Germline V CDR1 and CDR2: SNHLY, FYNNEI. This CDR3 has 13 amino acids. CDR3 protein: CAAGRDGNQPQHF. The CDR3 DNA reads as TGTGCCGCAGGGAGGGATGGCAATCAGCCCCAGCATTTT.